Listed here are 5 T cell receptor beta chains from one sample, sequenced in a study of cytomegalovirus exposure and HLA in healthy donors. Primers: 60 Vbeta forward and 13 Jbeta reverse. The assay was immunoSEQ multiplex PCR, and TCRdb's table has in-frame clones only and misses some. The sample carries 120,000 or so clones, about 80% recorded once. The sample taken for sequencing was PBMCs. These receptors all stem from a woman aged 50 to 65 in good health and CMV-seropositive.

This clone showed up just a few times. The chain employs TRBV9 and TRBJ2-1, with 8 bases that match TRBD2. V gave up 0 bases and J gave up 4 bases; unmatched junction bases: 6. Germline V gene sequence: CDR1 SGDLS, CDR2 YYNGEE. CDR3 length: 16 residues. CDR3 coding DNA: TGTGCCAGCAGCGTAGTATTGGCGGGAGGTTACAATGAGCAGTTCTTC. Its translation: CASSVVLAGGYNEQFF.

This clone was seen only a few times. Here the CDR3 DNA reads TGTGCCAGTACCACAGCGGGGGGAGCTGACGAGCAGTACTTC. Its translation: CASTTAGGADEQYF. The chain combines TRBV19 with TRBJ2-7; 9 bases fit TRBD2. CDR3 length: 14 amino acids. Unmatched junction bases numbered 9, after V lost 7 bases and J lost 5 bases. The germline gives CDR1 LNHDA, CDR2 SQIVND (reference sequence).

This rearrangement joins TRBV30 to TRBJ1-6; possibly TRBD1 for D (6 bases). Germline assignment: CDR1 GTSNPN and CDR2 SVGIG (reference sequence). CDR3 length equals 14 residues. The germline V and J ends were trimmed by 8 bases and 1 base, with 12 bases remaining between them. The CDR3 loop reads CALLQGSYNSPLHF. CDR3 coding DNA: TGTGCCCTATTACAGGGATCCTATAATTCACCCCTCCACTTT.

The chain carries TRBV7-3 and TRBJ2-1, with D possibly matching TRBD1 (6 bases). The CDR3 has 14 amino acids. Per the germline V gene, CDR1 is SGHTA and CDR2 is FQGTGA. V was trimmed by 5 bases and J by 0 bases, leaving 8 bases between them. The CDR3 region is CASSQQGSYNEQFF. CDR3 nucleotide sequence: TGTGCCAGCAGCCAACAGGGCTCCTACAATGAGCAGTTCTTC.

This clone was seen a handful of times. This sequence joins TRBV19 and TRBJ2-1, with TRBD2 identical over 8 bases. This CDR3 contains 17 residues. Germline V gene sequence: CDR1 LNHDA, CDR2 SQIVND (reference sequence). With 3 bases clipped from V and 2 bases from J, the junction kept 9 bases outside the gene matches. This CDR3 is CASSIFGGRNTYNEQFF. The DNA of the CDR3 is TGTGCCAGTAGTATTTTCGGCGGGAGGAATACCTACAATGAGCAGTTCTTC.